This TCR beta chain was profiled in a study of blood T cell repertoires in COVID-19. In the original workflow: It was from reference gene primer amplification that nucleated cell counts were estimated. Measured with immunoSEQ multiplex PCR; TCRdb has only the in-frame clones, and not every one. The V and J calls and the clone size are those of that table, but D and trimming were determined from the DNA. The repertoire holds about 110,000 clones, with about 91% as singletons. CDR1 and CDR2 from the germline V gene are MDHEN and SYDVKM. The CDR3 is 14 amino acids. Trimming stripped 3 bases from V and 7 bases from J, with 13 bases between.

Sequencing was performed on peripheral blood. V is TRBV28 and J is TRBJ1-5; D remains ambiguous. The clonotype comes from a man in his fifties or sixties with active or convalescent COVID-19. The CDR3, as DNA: TGTGCCAGCAGTTTTCAGGACGGGAGACAGCCCCAGCATTTT. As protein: CASSFQDGRQPQHF. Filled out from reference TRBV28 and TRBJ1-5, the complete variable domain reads DVKVTQSSRYLVKRTGEKVFLECVQDMDHENMFWYRQDPGLGLRLIYFSYDVKMKEKGDIPEGYSVSREKKERFSLILESASTNQTSMYLCASSFQDGRQPQHFGDGTRLSIL.